This T cell receptor beta chain was sequenced for a study of identical twins. Findings and caveats of the study: Models predicted too little out-of-frame TCR alpha sharing in monozygotic twins.

This clonotype has a handful of counts. Its antigen is currently unknown. One entry per CDR3 protein results from TCRdb running MiXCR on the 5' RACE reads. The table records roughly 750,000 distinct CDR3 sequences, 20% to 25% of them present only once. There are 11 residues in the CDR3. Trimming took off 4 bases at V and 7 bases at J, with 11 bases between the two ends. Germline V gene sequence: CDR1 SQVTM, CDR2 ANQGSEA. The sample was also reused in another study, on T cells expressing NK-cell markers. That publication notes: Alpha-beta TCR T cells were the sole sorting target in several experiments, owing to an anti-gamma-delta TCR antibody.

The specimen sequenced was PBMCs. The sequence derives from a young woman in good health. The chain recombines TRBV29-1 with TRBJ2-7, with D maybe TRBD1 (5 bases). CDR3 amino acids: CSVVGAQEQYF. DNA for the CDR3: TGCAGCGTTGTTGGGGCGCAGGAGCAGTACTTC.